Below are 18 T cell receptor beta chains sequenced from a single sample in a study of cytomegalovirus exposure and HLA in healthy donors. Primers: 60 Vbeta forward and 13 Jbeta reverse. Profiling relied on immunoSEQ multiplex PCR, and the TCRdb table lists in-frame clones only, not all of them. This table holds 110,000 or so clones, 75% to 90% found once. Input material: PBMCs. Receptors originate from a man in his forties in good health and CMV-seronegative.

This clone was counted a few times. The chain links TRBV7-9 to TRBJ2-1; 9 bases are a match to TRBD1. CDR1 and CDR2 (germline): SEHNR, FQNEAQ (reference sequence). CDR3 size: 17 residues. V lost 5 bases to trimming and J lost 7 bases; unmatched junction nucleotides: 15. CDR3 sequence: CASSPYPGTGIDNEQFF. The CDR3 DNA follows: TGTGCCAGCAGCCCATATCCCGGGACAGGGATTGATAATGAGCAGTTCTTC.

The rearrangement links TRBV7-9 to TRBJ2-1; 9 bases agree with TRBD2. This CDR3 contains 14 residues. Germline CDR1 is SEHNR and CDR2 is FQNEAQ (reference sequence). The V gene end was trimmed by 5 bases and the J gene end by 10 bases; junction bases not matched to a gene: 9. The DNA for the CDR3 is TGTGCCAGCAGCCGTAGCGGGAGCTCGCAGGAGCAGTTCTTC. It codes for CASSRSGSSQEQFF.

This clone was picked up one time. This chain joins TRBV15 and TRBJ1-2; D unresolved. CDR3 length: 15 residues. The germline V and J ends were trimmed by 0 bases and 0 bases, with 8 bases remaining between them. CDR1 and CDR2 from the germline V gene are LNHNV and YYDKDF (reference sequence). CDR3 sequence reads: CATSREAEANYGYTF. CDR3 nucleotide sequence: TGTGCCACCAGCAGAGAGGCAGAAGCTAACTATGGCTACACCTTC.

J is TRBJ2-7 and V is TRBV4-3, with 8 bases aligning to TRBD1. The germline gives CDR1 LGHNA, CDR2 YSLEER. V gave up 4 bases and J gave up 5 bases; unmatched junction bases: 7. The CDR3 totals 14 residues. CDR3 coding DNA: TGCGCCAGCAGCCTTAAGACAGGGGTCCACGAGCAGTACTTC. Translating gives CASSLKTGVHEQYF.

V is TRBV11-2 and J is TRBJ2-7, with TRBD2 matching over 10 bases. The CDR3 has 16 amino acids. Germline loops: CDR1 SGHAT, CDR2 FQNNGV. The junction had 10 bases not matched to a gene; V was cut back by 5 bases and J by 3 bases. Here the CDR3 reads CASSVFLAGAGYEQYF. The CDR3 nucleotides are TGTGCCAGCAGCGTGTTCCTAGCGGGAGCTGGCTACGAGCAGTACTTC.

The rearrangement links TRBV5-1 to TRBJ1-1; D remains unclear. Germline CDR1 is SGHRS and CDR2 is YFSETQ. V lost 1 base to trimming and J lost 4 bases, with 14 bases between them. The CDR3 has 15 amino acids. CDR3 residues: CASSLQWVGGTEAFF. DNA of the CDR3: TGCGCCAGCAGCTTGCAATGGGTTGGAGGCACTGAAGCTTTCTTT.

The rearrangement links TRBV29-1 to TRBJ2-3; a weak D match, TRBD2 (6 bases). Germline V gene lookup returns CDR1 SQVTM and CDR2 ANQGSEA. V was pared by 1 base and J by 1 base, with 12 bases between. The CDR3 spans 15 residues. CDR3: CSVEGLVWGTDTQYF. As DNA, the CDR3 is TGCAGCGTTGAAGGACTAGTCTGGGGCACAGATACGCAGTATTTT.

The chain is built from TRBV28 and TRBJ1-4; D gene unclear. CDR3 length equals 14 residues. Looked up from germline, CDR1 is MDHEN and CDR2 is SYDVKM. Trimming left V 6 bases short and J 4 bases short, with 12 bases between. CDR3 DNA: TGTGCCAGCAGCTCAGGCAGTAGTAATGAAAAACTGTTTTTT. Amino acids: CASSSGSSNEKLFF.

To note about this clone: Within the sample, other DNA sequences also encode this same CDR3. This rearrangement joins TRBV9 to TRBJ2-2; D may be TRBD2 (6 bases). Germline V gene lookup returns CDR1 SGDLS and CDR2 YYNGEE. V shed 0 bases and J shed 4 bases, with 10 bases lying between them. The CDR3 loop spans 15 amino acids. The CDR3 is CASSVGGTPTGELFF. In DNA form, the CDR3 reads TGTGCCAGCAGCGTAGGAGGGACTCCCACCGGGGAGCTGTTTTTT.

This clone was detected only once. This chain connects TRBV29-1 to TRBJ1-2; tentative D call: TRBD1 (6 bases). V dropped 5 bases and J dropped 6 bases, with 34 bases sitting between them. The germline gives CDR1 SQVTM, CDR2 ANQGSEA. The CDR3 has 19 residues. CDR3 protein: CSVRVAGGVGVVQGHGYTF. CDR3 DNA sequence: TGCAGCGTTAGAGTTGCGGGGGGAGTCGGGGTTGTACAGGGTCATGGCTACACCTTC.

V is TRBV2 and J is TRBJ1-2; perhaps TRBD1 as D (5 bases). The germline V and J ends were trimmed by 9 bases and 7 bases, with 18 bases remaining between them. The germline CDR1 and CDR2 sequences are SNHLY and FYNNEI. The CDR3 runs to 13 residues. This CDR3 reads CASNSQAASGYTF. The CDR3 bases are TGTGCCAGTAACTCACAGGCTGCTAGTGGCTACACCTTC.

This clone was detected a few times. V and J are TRBV7-6 and TRBJ2-5; 9 bases are a match to TRBD1. This CDR3 contains 14 residues. From germline, CDR1 is SGHVS and CDR2 FNYEAQ. Losses at the gene ends were 5 bases for V and 4 bases for J; bases not matched to a gene: 5. CDR3 residues: CASSPSGQGETQYF. DNA of the CDR3: TGTGCCAGCAGCCCCTCGGGACAGGGAGAGACCCAGTACTTC.

The chain employs TRBV6-1 and TRBJ2-1, with D uncertain. This CDR3 is built from 13 residues. Trimming left V 8 bases short and J 6 bases short, with 14 bases between. Germline CDR1 is MNHNS and CDR2 is SASEGT. CDR3 protein: CASVKGPGNEQFF. CDR3 sequence (DNA): TGTGCCAGCGTGAAAGGTCCGGGCAATGAGCAGTTCTTC.

V and J are TRBV4-3 and TRBJ1-2; 8 bases map to TRBD1. V trimming: 0 bases; J trimming: 2 bases; junction bases outside the gene matches: 5. Germline V gives CDR1 LGHNA, CDR2 YSLEER. The CDR3 is made up of 16 amino acids. The CDR3 sequence: CASSQDAAGGNYGYTF. DNA of the CDR3: TGCGCCAGCAGCCAAGATGCAGCAGGGGGCAACTATGGCTACACCTTC.

For this clone: Compared with germline, one end of the junction differs, possibly owing to a read error. The CDR3: CASSEDRLLGQPQHF. The CDR3 nucleotides read TGCGCCAGCAGCGAAGACAGGCTACTCGGTCAGCCCCAGCATTTT. The chain has TRBV4-1 and TRBJ1-5, with TRBD1 as a possible D gene (6 bases). This CDR3 contains 15 residues. Germline values: CDR1 MGHRA, CDR2 YSYEKL.

The sample holds a few counts of this clone. The chain carries TRBV5-4 and TRBJ1-1; TRBD1 matches 8 bases. This CDR3 has 15 residues. The V and J ends lost 0 bases and 3 bases, in that order; junction bases with no gene match: 4. The germline gives CDR1 SGHNT, CDR2 YYREEE (reference sequence). The CDR3 DNA reads TGTGCCAGCAGCTTGGCGGACAGGGAATACACTGAAGCTTTCTTT. This gives the protein CASSLADREYTEAFF.

This clone was detected once. The chain joins TRBV7-2 to TRBJ2-6, with no clear D. The CDR3 is 14 amino acids. V was trimmed by 5 bases and J by 0 bases, leaving 5 bases between them. Germline lookup yields CDR1 SGHTA and CDR2 FQGNSA. The CDR3 reads CASSLSSGANVLTF. For the CDR3, the DNA is TGTGCCAGCAGCCTCAGCTCTGGGGCCAACGTCCTGACTTTC.

V usage is TRBV6-6 and J usage is TRBJ2-5, with 7 bases that match TRBD2. Per the germline V gene, CDR1 is MNHNY and CDR2 is SVGAGI (reference sequence). CDR3 length: 12 amino acids. The V gene end was trimmed by 8 bases and the J gene end by 5 bases; junction bases not matched to a gene: 5. CDR3 in amino acids: CASDRGGETQYF. DNA of the CDR3: TGTGCCAGCGATAGGGGAGGGGAGACCCAGTACTTC.